This T cell receptor beta chain was sequenced in a study of T-cell reconstitution after alpha-beta-depleted transplantation in children (dated by TCRdb to the mid-2010s). For the study in its entirety: The study quantitatively tracked T-cell immune reconstitution after TCRalphabeta/CD19-depleted allogeneic hematopoietic cell transplantation in children using TCR repertoire profiling.

Reading the label with the study, this specimen's treatment or condition is: allogeneic hematopoietic cell transplantation with graft depleted of TCRalphabeta T cells and CD19 B cells. The transplant recipients were children given TCRalphabeta/CD19-depleted allogeneic hematopoietic cell grafts. Library generation was performed with PCR. TCRdb shows the sequencer as Illumina HiSeq 2500. Molecular barcoding was employed in the preparation of TCR libraries, with unique molecular identifiers being used to normalize TCRbeta repertoire quantification. The public reads were reanalyzed by TCRdb: fastp trimming at Q25, MiXCR alignment, in-frame beta chains only. Rows matching on CDR3 protein sequence are summarized as one entry with the most common DNA and genes. Counted in this sample were 200,000 to 300,000 distinct CDR3 sequences; about 24% of them appeared once. The ten most abundant clones make up about 5% of the sample.

Results the study describes overall, beyond this receptor: Hyperexpanded clone frequencies declined over subsequent months; after one year, T-cell counts and TCRbeta diversity were mostly attributed to newly produced T cells. The high TCRbeta diversity at day 60 in some patients was ascribed to recipient T cells and intrathymic progenitors that had survived conditioning. The apparently early alphabetaT-cell count recovery about two months after transplant was reportedly dependent on only several hundred rapidly expanded clones derived from non-depleted graft cells.

Worth noting for this clonotype: Its binding antigen is unknown. No per-base quality is available; no much larger clone lies one base away.

The CDR1 and CDR2 encoded by the germline V gene are MDHEN and SYDVKM. The CDR3 spans 14 residues, from the cysteine through the phenylalanine. Just the 42-base CDR3 DNA is kept, in frame starting at base 1. Deletion took 10 bases off V and 5 bases off J, with a span of 20 bases between the germline ends. The source of this sequence is a female patient between 2 and 15 years old who had a stem cell transplant for congenital amegakaryocytic thrombocytopenia, so the T cells may come from the graft donor. The V and J segments used are TRBV28 and TRBJ2-5; the D region is possibly TRBD1 or TRBD2, each matching across 6 bases. The sequenced sample was PBMCs, mostly from graft donor cells, obtained 360 days after TCRalphabeta/CD19-depleted stem cell transplant. For the CDR3, the sequence is CATEVDRGQETQYF. The DNA is TGTGCCACAGAAGTAGATCGGGGGCAGGAGACCCAGTACTTC.